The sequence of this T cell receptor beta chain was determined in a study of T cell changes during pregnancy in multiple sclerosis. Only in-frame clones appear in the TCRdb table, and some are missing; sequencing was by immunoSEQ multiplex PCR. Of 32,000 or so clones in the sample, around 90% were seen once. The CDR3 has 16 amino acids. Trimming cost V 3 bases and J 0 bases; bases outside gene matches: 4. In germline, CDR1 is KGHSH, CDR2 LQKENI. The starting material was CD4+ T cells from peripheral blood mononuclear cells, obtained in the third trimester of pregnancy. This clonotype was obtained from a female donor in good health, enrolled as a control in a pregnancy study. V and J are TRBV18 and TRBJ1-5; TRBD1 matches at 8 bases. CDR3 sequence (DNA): TGTGCCAGCTCACCTTCCGACAGGGGTAGCAATCAGCCCCAGCATTTT. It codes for CASSPSDRGSNQPQHF.